This T cell receptor beta chain appears in the sequencing data of a study of T cells after yellow fever vaccination. Looking at the study overall: It was SMART-Seq v4 Ultra Low Input that prepared the fractions with low cell numbers.

Overall study findings and caveats: Most clones from primary vaccination were detected again post-booster (approximately 96% CD4, around 88% CD8). Weaker in magnitude, the secondary response showed a faster peak on day 5 versus 15.

TCRdb independently ran MiXCR on the 5' RACE reads; one entry per CDR3 protein. The sample lists about 360,000 distinct CDR3 sequences, 6.2% occurring once. Many counts were recorded for this clonotype. The antigen is not known. The germline V gene encodes CDR1 SNHLY and CDR2 FYNNEI. The CDR3 totals 11 residues. V was trimmed by 4 bases and J by 13 bases, leaving 11 bases between them. Sequencing used PBMCs, obtained 5 days after the yellow fever booster vaccination. The receptor was isolated from a man in his thirties or forties who received the YFV17D yellow fever vaccine. The V call is TRBV2, the J call TRBJ2-1, with D perhaps matching TRBD2 (5 bases). In DNA, the CDR3 is TGTGCCAGCAGTGTTCGGGGATTCCAGTTCTTC. This sequence encodes CASSVRGFQFF.